Shown below are 6 T cell receptor beta chains from a single sample sequenced in a study of CXCR3-negative and CXCR3-positive naive CD8 T cells. UMI labels and 5' RACE were used to prepare the TRB cDNA libraries. TCRdb re-called the 5' RACE reads and shows each CDR3 protein once, DNA omitted. Its table records roughly 40,000 distinct CDR3 sequences. Sequencing input: naive CXCR3- CD8+ T cells from blood. Subset specified: CD45RO-CCR7+CD27+CD95- naive CD8+ T cells lacking CXCR3 (TNR3-). The receptors originated from a human donor in good health. Some clones in this sample may be carry-over from other donors' samples.

The chain employs TRBV28 and TRBJ1-3. Germline loops: CDR1 MDHEN, CDR2 SYDVKM. There are 15 residues in the CDR3. CDR3 amino acids: CASSLSAGSGNTIYF.

The rearrangement uses TRBV9 and TRBJ2-7; TCRdb selects TRBD1, and the lack of DNA leaves this call unchecked. Per the germline V gene, CDR1 is SGDLS and CDR2 is YYNGEE. The CDR3 is 15 residues long. The CDR3 reads CASSVEGQGAYEQYF. Drawing the rest from reference TRBV9 and TRBJ2-7, the complete variable domain is DSGVTQTPKHLITATGQRVTLRCSPRSGDLSVYWYQQSLDQGLQFLIQYYNGEERAKGNILERFSAQQFPDLHSELNLSSLELGDSALYFCASSVEGQGAYEQYFGPGTRLTVT.

CDR3 region: CASSVGDLVITDTQYF. This chain links TRBV9 with TRBJ2-3. The germline V gene has CDR1 SGDLS and CDR2 YYNGEE. This CDR3 region has 16 residues.

The chain employs TRBV5-4 and TRBJ2-1. Germline V lookup: CDR1 SGHNT, CDR2 YYREEE (reference sequence). The CDR3 sequence is 14 residues long. CDR3 sequence: CASSLEPLGDEQFF. The full variable domain, with the rest looked up from reference TRBV5-4 and TRBJ2-1, is ETGVTQSPTHLIKTRGQQVTLRCSSQSGHNTVSWYQQALGQGPQFIFQYYREEENGRGNFPPRFSGLQFPNYSSELNVNALELDDSALYLCASSLEPLGDEQFFGPGTRLTVL.

This chain joins TRBV7-9 and TRBJ2-7. CDR3 size: 13 residues. Looked up from germline, CDR1 is SEHNR and CDR2 is FQNEAQ (reference sequence). The CDR3 here is CASSLWSPYEQYF.

This chain connects TRBV20-1 to TRBJ2-1; TCRdb names TRBD1, which stays unverified in the absence of DNA. CDR1 is DFQATT, CDR2 SNEGSKA, per germline (reference sequence). The CDR3 has 13 residues. The CDR3 spells CSARGRADNEQFF.